The 3 T cell receptor beta chains presented below share a single source sample, sequenced in a study of blood T cell repertoires in COVID-19. The data were produced by immunoSEQ multiplex PCR, yet TCRdb's version contains in-frame clones alone and is incomplete. The table has roughly 200,000 clones, roughly 80% seen once. Source material: peripheral blood. These receptors all come from an elderly woman with COVID-19, enrolled during active disease.

Only one count was recorded for this clone. The rearrangement joins TRBV5-6 to TRBJ1-5; 9 bases are shared with TRBD1. CDR3 length: 16 residues. Trimming cost V 4 bases and J 4 bases; bases outside gene matches: 9. Germline loops: CDR1 SGHDT, CDR2 YYEEEE. This CDR3 is CASSRMRGQGNQPQHF. In DNA form, the CDR3 reads TGTGCCAGCAGCCGTATGAGGGGACAGGGAAATCAGCCCCAGCATTTT.

In this sample, this clone turned up once. V and J are TRBV15 and TRBJ2-6, with D possibly matching TRBD1 (6 bases). The ends were cut back, 3 bases at V and 0 bases at J, with 9 bases in the middle. The CDR3 is 16 amino acids. From germline, CDR1 is LNHNV and CDR2 YYDKDF (reference sequence). CDR3 DNA: TGTGCCACCAGCAGGGACAGAGTCTCTGGGGCCAACGTCCTGACTTTC. It codes for CATSRDRVSGANVLTF. The entire variable domain, with the rest obtained from reference TRBV15 and TRBJ2-6, is as follows: DAMVIQNPRYQVTQFGKPVTLSCSQTLNHNVMYWYQQKSSQAPKLLFHYYDKDFNNEADTPDNFQSRRPNTSFCFLDIRSPGLGDTAMYLCATSRDRVSGANVLTFGAGSRLTVL.

The chain uses TRBV7-9 and TRBJ2-7; 8 bases are shared with TRBD2. Trimming at V came to 5 bases and at J to 3 bases, leaving 3 bases not matched to a gene. This CDR3 has 13 amino acids. Germline CDR1 and CDR2: SEHNR and FQNEAQ (reference sequence). In DNA form, the CDR3 reads TGTGCCAGCAGCCGACTAGCGCTCTACGAGCAGTACTTC. It translates to CASSRLALYEQYF.